These 2 T cell receptor beta chains came from one sample sequenced in a study of siplizumab effects on memory and regulatory T cells (dated by TCRdb to between 2018 and 2021). Libraries came from the immunoSEQ multiplex PCR assay. The source is immuneACCESS, and TCRdb retained only in-frame sequences with V and J called. Part of the clones is not carried over; for the studies checked, unresolved V genes explain less than half of this, and the remainder is unexplained. Across this sample there are 99,000 or so clones, with about 92% seen only once. The ten largest clones take up 0.32% of the sample. Sequenced material: CD4+ T cells sorted from blood. Source of these receptors: a human donor in good health.

V gene TRBV11-2 combines with J gene TRBJ2-5, with TRBD2 identical over 11 bases. Germline CDR1 SGHAT, CDR2 FQNNGV. Trimming took 1 base from V and 2 from J; bases not matched to a gene: 3. This CDR3 has 16 residues. CDR3 sequence: CASSLVRLAGQETQYF. DNA of the CDR3: TGTGCCAGCAGCTTAGTAAGACTAGCGGGACAAGAGACCCAGTACTTC.

The chain couples TRBV19 to TRBJ1-2, with 7 positions matching TRBD1. This CDR3 contains 13 residues. Germline V CDR1 and CDR2: LNHDA, SQIVND (reference sequence). With 4 bases clipped from V and 5 bases from J, the junction kept 4 bases outside the gene matches. In DNA, the CDR3 is TGTGCCAGTAGTACCCGGGACAGATATGGCTACACCTTC. Protein: CASSTRDRYGYTF. Full variable domain (remainder filled in from reference TRBV19 and TRBJ1-2): DGGITQSPKYLFRKEGQNVTLSCEQNLNHDAMYWYRQDPGQGLRLIYYSQIVNDFQKGDIAEGYSVSREKKESFPLTVTSAQKNPTAFYLCASSTRDRYGYTFGSGTRLTVV.